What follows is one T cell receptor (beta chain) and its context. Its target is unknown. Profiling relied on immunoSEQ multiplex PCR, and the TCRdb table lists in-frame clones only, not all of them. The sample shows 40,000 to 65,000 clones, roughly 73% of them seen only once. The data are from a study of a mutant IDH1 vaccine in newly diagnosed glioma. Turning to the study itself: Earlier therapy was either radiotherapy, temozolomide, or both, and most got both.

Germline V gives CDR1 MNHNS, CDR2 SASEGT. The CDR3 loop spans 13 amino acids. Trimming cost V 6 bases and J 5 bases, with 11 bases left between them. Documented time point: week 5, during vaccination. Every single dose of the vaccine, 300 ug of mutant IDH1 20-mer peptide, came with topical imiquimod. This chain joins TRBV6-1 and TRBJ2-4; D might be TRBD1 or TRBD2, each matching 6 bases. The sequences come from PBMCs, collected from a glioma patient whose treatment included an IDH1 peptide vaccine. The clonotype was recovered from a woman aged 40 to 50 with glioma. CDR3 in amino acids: CASRRGTENIQYF. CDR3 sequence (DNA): TGTGCCAGCAGGAGGGGGACTGAAAACATTCAGTACTTC.